The text below deals with one T cell receptor (beta chain). Its antigen is as yet unknown. Clones were read by immunoSEQ multiplex PCR, and TCRdb kept only the in-frame ones, dropping some. This table holds 90,000 to 150,000 clones, 55% to 70% found once. This specimen belongs to a study of shared clonotypes between healthy human individuals. Broader study findings: Compared with memory subsets, naive subsets generally had larger estimated richness.

The sequence was obtained from a woman aged 30 to 39 in good health. Sequenced material: memory CD8+ T cells sorted from blood. Specified subset: CD45RO+ cells pooled with CCR7-negative TemRA cells.

CDR3 DNA: TGTGCCAGCACCCAGGCAGCCGAGGGCAATCAGCCCCAGCATTTT. Encoded protein: CASTQAAEGNQPQHF. The V gene is TRBV5-6, the J gene TRBJ1-5; D is uncertain. V gave up 6 bases and J gave up 2 bases, with 15 bases separating them. This CDR3 contains 15 residues. In germline, CDR1 is SGHDT, CDR2 YYEEEE.